This T cell receptor (beta chain) stems from a study of cytotoxic CD8 clonotypes in ibrutinib-treated CLL. Turning to the study itself: Ten to eleven relapsed/refractory, about 14 treatment-naive; 17 IGHV unmutated. Partial response occurred in 24 patients and complete response in 2; at median around 5.5 years, approximately 14 remained remitted and roughly 12 progressed. Study results and caveats: Few clonotypes were public, and these shrank or held steady under treatment.

This CDR3 has 15 residues. Germline CDR1 reads SGHRS; CDR2 reads YFSETQ. J gave up 4 bases and V 0 bases, and 1 base lay outside the gene matches. Details on this clone: Antigen specificity is unknown.

Produced via immunoSEQ multiplex PCR; TCRdb's table is partial and in-frame only. The sample holds hundreds of thousands of clones, 67% seen once. This TCR came from a human donor with chronic lymphocytic leukemia. The genes are TRBV5-1 and TRBJ2-3; 11 nucleotides agree with TRBD2. The specimen was PBMCs, collected after 36 months of ibrutinib treatment. The CDR3 nucleotides read TGCGCCAGCAGCTTGGAACTAGCGGGGGCAGATACGCAGTATTTT. As protein: CASSLELAGADTQYF.